Below, 3 T cell receptor beta chains from the same sample are listed, as sequenced in a study of OX40 agonist ivuxolimab in advanced cancers. Only in-frame clones appear in the TCRdb table, and some are missing; sequencing was by immunoSEQ multiplex PCR. The sample lists some 75,000 clones; about 88% were seen once. Here the sequenced sample was CD4+ or CD8+ T cells sorted from blood, taken in a trial of the OX40 agonist ivuxolimab. All receptors come from an adult with an advanced solid tumor such as melanoma, head and neck, liver or kidney cancer.

This clone turned up a few times. The chain links TRBV7-8 to TRBJ2-7; 10 bases are shared with TRBD1. This CDR3 is 13 amino acids long. The germline V gene encodes CDR1 SGHVS and CDR2 FQNEAQ. The V segment lost 5 bases and the J segment 7 bases; nucleotides outside the gene matches: 5. In nucleotides, the CDR3 is TGTGCCAGCAGCCCGGACAGGGGGAGGGAGCAGTACTTC. Translation: CASSPDRGREQYF. Combining the CDR3 with reference TRBV7-8 and TRBJ2-7 gives the whole variable domain GAGVSQSPRYKVAKRGQDVALRCDPISGHVSLFWYQQALGQGPEFLTYFQNEAQLDKSGLPSDRFFAERPEGSVSTLKIQRTQQEDSAVYLCASSPDRGREQYFGPGTRLTVT.

This sequence joins TRBV30 and TRBJ1-1; D is perhaps TRBD1 (6 bases). Germline lookup yields CDR1 GTSNPN and CDR2 SVGIG (reference sequence). The CDR3 length is 13 residues. Trimming cost V 3 bases and J 5 bases, with 13 bases left between them. The CDR3 DNA follows: TGTGCCTGGAGAAGAAGGGGGGGAACTGAAGCTTTCTTT. Its protein is CAWRRRGGTEAFF.

The chain has TRBV4-3 and TRBJ2-3, with unresolved D. V was shortened by 3 bases and J by 2 bases, with 6 bases between the two germline ends. The CDR3 consists of 13 residues. Germline V CDR1 and CDR2: LGHNA, YSLEER. The CDR3 coding sequence is TGCGCCAGCAGCCATATCTACACAGATACGCAGTATTTT. It yields the protein CASSHIYTDTQYF.